The T cell receptor beta chain described here comes from a study of regulatory T cells in long-lasting Graves disease. V shed 4 bases, J shed 8 bases, and the junction held 13 bases outside the gene matches. The germline V gene has CDR1 SGDLS and CDR2 YYNGEE. The CDR3 loop spans 15 amino acids. Sequencing libraries for TCR beta were prepared with iRepertoire HTBI primers and Arm-PCR of CDR3 regions. In TCRdb, the multiplex PCR reads were re-called with MiXCR into one record per CDR3 protein. The repertoire holds 300,000 or so distinct CDR3 sequences, with about 18% as singletons. The time point here: persistent/refractory GD, antithyroid drugs over 5 years with positive TRAb. RNA from PBMCs was the source of the TCR library.

The receptor was derived from a female donor with Graves disease. Sequenced here: peripheral blood mononuclear cells (PBMCs), sampled when the disease was refractory, from a patient treated with antithyroid drugs. The chain employs TRBV9 and TRBJ1-2, with TRBD1 matching 8 bases. The CDR3 reads CASSSPTGAGGGYTF. The DNA for the CDR3 is TGTGCCAGCAGCTCGCCGACAGGGGCAGGAGGAGGCTACACCTTC.